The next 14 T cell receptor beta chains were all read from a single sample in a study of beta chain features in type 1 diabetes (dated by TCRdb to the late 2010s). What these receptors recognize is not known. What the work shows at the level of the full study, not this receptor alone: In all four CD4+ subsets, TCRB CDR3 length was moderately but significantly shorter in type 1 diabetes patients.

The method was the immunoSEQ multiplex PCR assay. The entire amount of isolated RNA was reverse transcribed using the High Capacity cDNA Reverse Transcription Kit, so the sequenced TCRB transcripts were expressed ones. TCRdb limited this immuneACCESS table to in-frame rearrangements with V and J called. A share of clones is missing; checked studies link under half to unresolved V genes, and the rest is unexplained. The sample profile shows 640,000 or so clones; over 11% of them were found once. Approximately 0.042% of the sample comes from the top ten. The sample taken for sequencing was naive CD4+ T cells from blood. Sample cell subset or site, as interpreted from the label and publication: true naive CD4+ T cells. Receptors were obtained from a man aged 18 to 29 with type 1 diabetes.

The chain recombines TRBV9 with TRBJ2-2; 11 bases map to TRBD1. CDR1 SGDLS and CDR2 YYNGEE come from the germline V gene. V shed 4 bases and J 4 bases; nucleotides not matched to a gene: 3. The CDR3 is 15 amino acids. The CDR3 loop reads CASSIGTGGTGELFF. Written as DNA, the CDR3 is TGTGCCAGCAGCATTGGGACAGGGGGCACCGGGGAGCTGTTTTTT.

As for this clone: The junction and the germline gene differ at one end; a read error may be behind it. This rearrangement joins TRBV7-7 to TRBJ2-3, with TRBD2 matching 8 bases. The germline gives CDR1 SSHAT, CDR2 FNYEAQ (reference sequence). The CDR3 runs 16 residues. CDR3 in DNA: TGTGCTAGCAGCGCAGGGACTAGTGTGATCACAGATACGCAGTATTTT. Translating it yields CASSAGTSVITDTQYF.

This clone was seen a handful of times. The CDR3 here is CSGRRGSYNEQFF. The CDR3 DNA sequence: TGCAGCGGCCGGAGGGGCTCCTACAATGAGCAGTTCTTC. The chain recombines TRBV29-1 with TRBJ2-1; D is perhaps TRBD2 (6 bases). CDR1 is SQVTM and CDR2 is ANQGSEA in the germline V gene. Trimming left V 7 bases short and J 0 bases short, with 10 bases between. The CDR3 covers 13 residues.

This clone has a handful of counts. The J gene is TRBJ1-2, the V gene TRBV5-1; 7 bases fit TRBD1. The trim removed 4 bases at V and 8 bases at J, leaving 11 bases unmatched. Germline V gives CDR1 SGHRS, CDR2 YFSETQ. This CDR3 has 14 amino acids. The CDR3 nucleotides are TGCGCCAGCAGCCCGAGCTGGGACAGTAGCGGCTACACCTTC. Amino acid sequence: CASSPSWDSSGYTF.

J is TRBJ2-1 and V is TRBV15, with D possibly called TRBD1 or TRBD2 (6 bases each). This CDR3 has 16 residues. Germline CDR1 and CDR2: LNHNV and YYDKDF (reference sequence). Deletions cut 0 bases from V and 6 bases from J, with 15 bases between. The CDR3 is CATSRDSTTGANEQFF. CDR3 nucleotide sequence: TGTGCCACCAGCAGAGACTCTACGACGGGGGCCAATGAGCAGTTCTTC.

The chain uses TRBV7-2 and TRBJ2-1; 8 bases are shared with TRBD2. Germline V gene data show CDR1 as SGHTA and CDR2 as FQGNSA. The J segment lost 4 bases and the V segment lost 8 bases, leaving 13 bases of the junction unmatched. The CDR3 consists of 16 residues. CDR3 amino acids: CASGLLGSGTYNEQFF. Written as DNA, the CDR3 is TGTGCCAGCGGACTACTGGGTAGCGGGACTTACAATGAGCAGTTCTTC.

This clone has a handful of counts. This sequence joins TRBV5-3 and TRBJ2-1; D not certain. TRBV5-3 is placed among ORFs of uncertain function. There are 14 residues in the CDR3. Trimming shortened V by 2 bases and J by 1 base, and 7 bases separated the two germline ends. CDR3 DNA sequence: TGTGCCAGAAGCTTCGGCCGATCCTACAATGAGCAGTTCTTC. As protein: CARSFGRSYNEQFF.

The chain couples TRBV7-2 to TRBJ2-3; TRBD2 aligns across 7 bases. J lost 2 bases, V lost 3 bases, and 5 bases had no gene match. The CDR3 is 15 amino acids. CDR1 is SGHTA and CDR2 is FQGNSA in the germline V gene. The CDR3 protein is CASSFRGGSTDTQYF. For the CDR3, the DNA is TGTGCCAGCAGCTTCCGCGGGGGATCCACAGATACGCAGTATTTT.

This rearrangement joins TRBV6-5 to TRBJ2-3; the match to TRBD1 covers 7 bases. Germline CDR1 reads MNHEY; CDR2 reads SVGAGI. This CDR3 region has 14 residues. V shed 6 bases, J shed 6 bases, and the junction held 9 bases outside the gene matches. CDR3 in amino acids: CASRRGQISDTQYF. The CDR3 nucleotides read TGTGCCAGCAGACGGGGACAGATTTCGGATACGCAGTATTTT.

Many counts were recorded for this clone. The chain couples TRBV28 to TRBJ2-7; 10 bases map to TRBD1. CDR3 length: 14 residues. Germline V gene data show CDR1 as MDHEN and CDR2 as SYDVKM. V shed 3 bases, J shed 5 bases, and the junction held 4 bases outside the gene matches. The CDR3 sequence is CASSFLGQGNEQYF. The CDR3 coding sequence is TGTGCCAGCAGTTTTCTGGGACAGGGGAACGAGCAGTACTTC.

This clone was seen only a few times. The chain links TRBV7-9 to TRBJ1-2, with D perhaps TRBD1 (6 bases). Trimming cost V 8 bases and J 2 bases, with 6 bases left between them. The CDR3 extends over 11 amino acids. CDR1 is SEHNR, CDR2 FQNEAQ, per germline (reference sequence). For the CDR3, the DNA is TGTGCCAGCCAGGGGAACTATGGCTACACCTTC. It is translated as CASQGNYGYTF.

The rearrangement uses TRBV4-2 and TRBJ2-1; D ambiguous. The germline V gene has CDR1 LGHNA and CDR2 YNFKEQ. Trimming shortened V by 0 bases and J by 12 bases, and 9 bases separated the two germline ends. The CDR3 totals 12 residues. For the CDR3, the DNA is TGTGCCAGCAGCCAAGAGGGGTTTAGGCAGTTCTTC. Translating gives CASSQEGFRQFF.

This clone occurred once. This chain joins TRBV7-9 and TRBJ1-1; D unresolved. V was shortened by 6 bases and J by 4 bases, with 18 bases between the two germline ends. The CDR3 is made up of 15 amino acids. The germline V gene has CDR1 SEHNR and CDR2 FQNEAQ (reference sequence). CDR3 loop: CASRILGRTSTEAFF. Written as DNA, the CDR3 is TGTGCCAGCAGAATATTAGGGCGGACTTCCACTGAAGCTTTCTTT.

The CDR3 loop is CASSYDRITNTEAFF. CDR3 in DNA: TGTGCCAGCAGTTACGACAGGATCACGAACACTGAAGCTTTCTTT. This chain joins TRBV6-5 and TRBJ1-1; D is perhaps TRBD1 (6 bases). Germline CDR1 and CDR2: MNHEY and SVGAGI. V was clipped by 2 bases and J by 1 base, with 11 bases between them. The CDR3 totals 15 residues.